Following are 3 T cell receptor beta chains from one sample sequenced in a study of cytomegalovirus exposure and HLA in healthy donors. Clones were read by immunoSEQ multiplex PCR, and TCRdb kept only the in-frame ones, dropping some. This table has more than 50,000 clones, about 91% appearing once. Sequenced material: PBMCs. These receptors came from a woman in her thirties in good health and CMV-seronegative.

The rearrangement links TRBV5-4 to TRBJ2-7; maybe TRBD2 (5 bases). Germline V CDR1 and CDR2: SGHNT, YYREEE (reference sequence). V was clipped by 2 bases and J by 2 bases, with 14 bases between them. This CDR3 is 15 amino acids long. CDR3 sequence: CASSLGGLSPYEQYF. The CDR3 nucleotides are TGTGCCAGCAGCTTAGGCGGACTGTCCCCCTACGAGCAGTACTTC.

This clone came up once. The chain combines TRBV5-5 with TRBJ2-7, with 10 bases that match TRBD2. Germline V gene data show CDR1 as SGHKS and CDR2 as YYEKEE (reference sequence). V dropped 1 base and J dropped 3; count of bases not matched to a gene: 1. The CDR3 contains 14 residues. The CDR3 DNA sequence: TGTGCCAGCAGCTTGTCTAGCGGGAGCTACGAGCAGTACTTC. As protein: CASSLSSGSYEQYF.

About this clone: Its ends do not fully match the called genes, so a read error is possible. This rearrangement joins TRBV11-3 to TRBJ2-1, with D perhaps TRBD2 (5 bases). The length of the CDR3 is 13 residues. Germline V lookup: CDR1 SGHNT, CDR2 YENEEA. CDR3 bases: TGTGCCAGCAGCTTAGATCATGAGGGATCGAGGGTCTTC. Translated, it gives CASSLDHEGSRVF.